Described below is a single TCR beta chain sequence and its context. Its antigen is not known. This sample is drawn from a study of CD8+ T cells in alopecia areata. Background on the study: Tofacitinib exposure lasted 6 to 18 months, followed by 6 months off drug. Severity scoring for treated patients was based on the percentage of affected scalp area.

Treatment noted: oral pan-JAK inhibitor, 5-10 mg twice daily. Study results and limitations: Clarity of TCR sharing across patients fell short of that in mice, possibly HLA-related.

Extracted RNA was reverse transcribed into cDNA, the sequencing template. Produced via immunoSEQ multiplex PCR; TCRdb's table is partial and in-frame only. The table has over 150,000 clones, roughly 60% seen once. V lost 4 bases to trimming and J lost 3 bases, with 7 bases between them. The CDR3 runs to 12 residues. Germline values: CDR1 SGDLS, CDR2 YYNGEE. The rearrangement uses TRBV9 and TRBJ1-2; D unresolved. The receptor comes from a human donor with alopecia areata. Specimen: CD4+ T cells sorted from blood, collected at week 24, from a patient treated with tofacitinib. Here the CDR3 DNA reads TGTGCCAGCAGCCGAGAGGACTATGGCTACACCTTC. It specifies CASSREDYGYTF.